This T cell receptor (beta chain) was profiled in a study of blood T cell repertoires in COVID-19. Study-wide background: PBMCs, B-cell-depleted T cells, or T cells provided the cDNA or gDNA that made up the material.

V lost 5 bases and J lost 10, with 18 bases in between. The CDR3 is 15 residues long. CDR1 is LNHDA, CDR2 SQIVND, per germline (reference sequence). TCRdb's table, derived via immunoSEQ multiplex PCR, lists solely in-frame clones and lacks some. The profile covers 200,000 to 250,000 clones, with roughly nine tenths appearing a single time and approximately 3.3% taken by the ten largest. The TCR comes from a woman in her forties or fifties in a cohort exposed to, infected with or recovered from COVID-19 (not recorded which). The sequenced sample was PBMCs or T cells enriched from blood (not recorded which). The chain is built from TRBV19 and TRBJ1-6, with D perhaps TRBD1 (6 bases). CDR3 residues: CASSPTRGERSPLHF. CDR3 sequence (DNA): TGTGCCAGTAGTCCAACCAGGGGAGAGAGGTCACCCCTCCACTTT. The variable domain in full, completed from reference TRBV19 and TRBJ1-6, reads DGGITQSPKYLFRKEGQNVTLSCEQNLNHDAMYWYRQDPGQGLRLIYYSQIVNDFQKGDIAEGYSVSREKKESFPLTVTSAQKNPTAFYLCASSPTRGERSPLHFGNGTRLTVT.